These T cell receptor beta chains were read from a single sample in a study of blood T cell repertoires in COVID-19. Sequencing used immunoSEQ multiplex PCR; TCRdb keeps in-frame clones, though not all of them. The sample lists 250,000 to 350,000 clones, over 85% occurring once. The sequenced material came from PBMCs or T cells enriched from blood (not recorded which). All receptors derive from a man aged 55-75 years who had recovered from COVID-19. CDR3s include the opening cysteine and the closing phenylalanine or tryptophan. Each record gives: V gene, D gene, J gene, clone size, CDR3 protein, CDR3 DNA. The D gene is left open where the match is weak. The size of a clone is reported for some rows only, either as once, few or many, or as a class for expanded clones.

v_gene: TRBV6-5
d_gene: -
j_gene: TRBJ1-2
abundance: -
CDR3aa: CASSSPRDTAYGYTF
CDR3nt: TGTGCCAGCAGTTCACCCCGGGACACCGCCTATGGCTACACCTTC

v_gene: TRBV4-3
d_gene: -
j_gene: TRBJ1-2
abundance: -
CDR3aa: CASSQDSPGGYNYGYTF
CDR3nt: TGCGCCAGCAGCCAAGATTCACCGGGGGGGTATAACTATGGCTACACCTTC

v_gene: TRBV19
d_gene: TRBD1
j_gene: TRBJ2-7
abundance: once
CDR3aa: CASSRDSSYEQYF
CDR3nt: TGTGCCAGTAGTAGGGACAGTTCCTACGAGCAGTACTTC

v_gene: TRBV7-2
d_gene: -
j_gene: TRBJ2-6
abundance: -
CDR3aa: CASSTKPPDNSGANVLTF
CDR3nt: TGTGCCAGCAGCACAAAACCTCCAGATAACTCTGGGGCCAACGTCCTGACTTTC

v_gene: TRBV9
d_gene: -
j_gene: TRBJ1-3
abundance: once
CDR3aa: CASAGGVSGNTIYF
CDR3nt: TGTGCCAGCGCAGGTGGCGTCTCTGGAAACACCATATATTTT

v_gene: TRBV28
d_gene: TRBD1
j_gene: TRBJ1-2
abundance: few
CDR3aa: CASRLPGGAGYGYTF
CDR3nt: TGTGCCAGCAGGCTACCAGGGGGCGCTGGGTATGGCTACACCTTC

v_gene: TRBV27
d_gene: -
j_gene: TRBJ1-5
abundance: -
CDR3aa: CASRNKAGIPQHF
CDR3nt: TGTGCCAGCAGAAACAAAGCGGGGATTCCCCAGCATTTT

v_gene: TRBV3-1/TRBV3-2
d_gene: TRBD1
j_gene: TRBJ1-5
abundance: -
CDR3aa: CASSQWDRPNQPQHF
CDR3nt: TGTGCCAGCAGCCAGTGGGACAGGCCCAATCAGCCCCAGCATTTT

v_gene: TRBV7-9
d_gene: -
j_gene: TRBJ2-5
abundance: -
CDR3aa: CASSSWGLTQTQYF
CDR3nt: TGTGCCAGCAGCTCCTGGGGCCTTACTCAGACCCAGTACTTC

v_gene: TRBV19
d_gene: -
j_gene: TRBJ1-5
abundance: few
CDR3aa: CASSFQIYQPQHF
CDR3nt: TGTGCCAGTAGTTTTCAGATCTATCAGCCCCAGCATTTT

v_gene: TRBV27
d_gene: TRBD2
j_gene: TRBJ2-1
abundance: -
CDR3aa: CASSPGASGRFF
CDR3nt: TGTGCCAGCAGTCCAGGAGCTAGCGGGAGGTTCTTC

v_gene: TRBV11-3
d_gene: TRBD2
j_gene: TRBJ2-3
abundance: -
CDR3aa: CASSLGLASSTDTQYF
CDR3nt: TGTGCCAGCAGCTTGGGACTAGCGTCTAGCACAGATACGCAGTATTTT

v_gene: TRBV7-3
d_gene: -
j_gene: TRBJ2-7
abundance: -
CDR3aa: CASRPVTYEQYF
CDR3nt: TGTGCCAGCAGGCCGGTTACCTACGAGCAGTACTTC

v_gene: TRBV9
d_gene: TRBD1
j_gene: TRBJ2-7
abundance: -
CDR3aa: CASSVAGTAGNEQYF
CDR3nt: TGTGCCAGCAGCGTTGCCGGGACAGCTGGAAACGAGCAGTACTTC

v_gene: TRBV7-3
d_gene: -
j_gene: TRBJ2-2
abundance: -
CDR3aa: CASSPQKLGGELFF
CDR3nt: TGTGCCAGCAGCCCCCAAAAACTCGGCGGGGAGCTGTTTTTT

v_gene: TRBV9
d_gene: -
j_gene: TRBJ2-3
abundance: -
CDR3aa: CASSVEAATSTDTQYF
CDR3nt: TGTGCCAGCAGCGTAGAAGCCGCAACTAGCACAGATACGCAGTATTTT

v_gene: TRBV7-9
d_gene: -
j_gene: TRBJ2-7
abundance: -
CDR3aa: CASSLVRGGVDEQYF
CDR3nt: TGTGCCAGCAGCTTAGTTCGTGGGGGCGTGGACGAGCAGTACTTC

v_gene: TRBV14
d_gene: TRBD2
j_gene: TRBJ2-3
abundance: -
CDR3aa: CASSRLAGGPTDTQYF
CDR3nt: TGTGCCAGCAGCCGACTAGCGGGGGGCCCAACAGATACGCAGTATTTT

v_gene: TRBV6-5
d_gene: -
j_gene: TRBJ1-1
abundance: -
CDR3aa: CASSLGQYTEAFF
CDR3nt: TGTGCCAGCAGCCTTGGACAGTACACTGAAGCTTTCTTT

v_gene: TRBV6-5
d_gene: -
j_gene: TRBJ1-4
abundance: -
CDR3aa: CASSYSRGTNEKLFF
CDR3nt: TGTGCCAGCAGTTACTCAAGGGGCACTAATGAAAAACTGTTTTTT

v_gene: TRBV20-1
d_gene: TRBD2
j_gene: TRBJ2-3
abundance: -
CDR3aa: CSASGGGVGTDTQYF
CDR3nt: TGCAGTGCTAGTGGTGGGGGGGTTGGCACAGATACGCAGTATTTT

v_gene: TRBV21-1
d_gene: -
j_gene: TRBJ2-7
abundance: -
CDR3aa: CASSKRTGTGKPYEQYF
CDR3nt: TGTGCCAGCAGTAAACGGACTGGGACAGGGAAGCCCTACGAGCAGTACTTC

v_gene: TRBV9
d_gene: -
j_gene: TRBJ1-6
abundance: -
CDR3aa: CASSVGRGTLLHF
CDR3nt: TGTGCCAGCAGCGTAGGAAGAGGGACACTTCTCCACTTT

v_gene: TRBV4-1
d_gene: TRBD2
j_gene: TRBJ2-5
abundance: once
CDR3aa: CASSTGTSGDLEETQYF
CDR3nt: TGCGCCAGCAGCACCGGGACTAGCGGTGACCTAGAAGAGACCCAGTACTTC

v_gene: TRBV11-3
d_gene: -
j_gene: TRBJ1-1
abundance: -
CDR3aa: CASSLGHSAFF
CDR3nt: TGTGCCAGCAGCCTGGGACATTCTGCTTTCTTT

v_gene: TRBV19
d_gene: TRBD2
j_gene: TRBJ2-3
abundance: -
CDR3aa: CASSIGVLAGPSDTQYF
CDR3nt: TGTGCCAGTAGTATAGGGGTATTAGCGGGACCGAGTGATACGCAGTATTTT

v_gene: TRBV24-1
d_gene: -
j_gene: TRBJ1-1
abundance: once
CDR3aa: CATSDLTGTNTEAFF
CDR3nt: TGTGCCACCAGTGATTTAACAGGAACGAACACTGAAGCTTTCTTT

v_gene: TRBV7-9
d_gene: TRBD2
j_gene: TRBJ2-1
abundance: -
CDR3aa: CASSSTSGSSYNEQFF
CDR3nt: TGTGCCAGCAGCTCGACTAGCGGGTCCTCCTACAATGAGCAGTTCTTC

v_gene: TRBV7-9
d_gene: -
j_gene: TRBJ1-4
abundance: -
CDR3aa: CASSRTGQGSEKLFF
CDR3nt: TGTGCCAGCAGCCGTACGGGGCAGGGGAGTGAAAAACTGTTTTTT

v_gene: TRBV5-1
d_gene: TRBD1
j_gene: TRBJ1-1
abundance: -
CDR3aa: CASSSRGAPDRVGLNTEAFF
CDR3nt: TGCGCCAGCAGCTCAAGGGGGGCCCCTGACAGGGTCGGACTGAACACTGAAGCTTTCTTT

v_gene: TRBV11-2
d_gene: -
j_gene: TRBJ2-7
abundance: -
CDR3aa: CASSLSDSRRREQYF
CDR3nt: TGTGCCAGCAGCCTGTCGGACTCTCGCAGGAGAGAGCAGTACTTC

v_gene: TRBV28
d_gene: TRBD2
j_gene: TRBJ2-2
abundance: -
CDR3aa: CASRSGGTGELFF
CDR3nt: TGTGCCAGCAGGTCGGGGGGAACCGGGGAGCTGTTTTTT

v_gene: TRBV7-9
d_gene: TRBD1
j_gene: TRBJ1-2
abundance: -
CDR3aa: CASSYSGGSNYGYTF
CDR3nt: TGTGCCAGCAGCTACTCAGGGGGATCAAACTATGGCTACACCTTC

v_gene: TRBV6-1
d_gene: TRBD1
j_gene: TRBJ2-7
abundance: -
CDR3aa: CASREDRVEQYF
CDR3nt: TGTGCCAGCAGGGAAGACAGGGTCGAGCAGTACTTC

v_gene: TRBV7-2
d_gene: TRBD1
j_gene: TRBJ2-6
abundance: -
CDR3aa: CASSLDRTGVGANVLTF
CDR3nt: TGTGCCAGCAGCTTAGACAGGACAGGGGTTGGGGCCAACGTCCTGACTTTC

v_gene: TRBV12-3/TRBV12-4
d_gene: -
j_gene: TRBJ2-3
abundance: -
CDR3aa: CASRPTGTDTQYF
CDR3nt: TGTGCCAGCAGACCGACTGGCACAGATACGCAGTATTTT

v_gene: TRBV3-1/TRBV3-2
d_gene: -
j_gene: TRBJ1-2
abundance: -
CDR3aa: CASSLTDLAGRGYYGYTF
CDR3nt: TGTGCCAGCAGCCTTACGGACTTGGCAGGTCGGGGGTACTATGGCTACACCTTC

v_gene: TRBV5-1
d_gene: -
j_gene: TRBJ2-7
abundance: -
CDR3aa: CASSLGSGPYEQYF
CDR3nt: TGCGCCAGCAGCTTGGGGAGCGGGCCCTACGAGCAGTACTTC

v_gene: TRBV7-2
d_gene: -
j_gene: TRBJ1-1
abundance: -
CDR3aa: CASSLAGGHTEAFF
CDR3nt: TGTGCCAGCAGCTTAGCTGGAGGGCACACTGAAGCTTTCTTT

v_gene: TRBV7-9
d_gene: -
j_gene: TRBJ2-7
abundance: -
CDR3aa: CASSLVGGYEQYF
CDR3nt: TGTGCCAGCAGCTTAGTCGGGGGCTACGAGCAGTACTTC

v_gene: TRBV3-1/TRBV3-2
d_gene: TRBD1
j_gene: TRBJ2-7
abundance: -
CDR3aa: CASSRIRDRGSYEQYF
CDR3nt: TGTGCCAGCAGCCGAATTCGGGACAGAGGATCCTACGAGCAGTACTTC

v_gene: TRBV6-1
d_gene: -
j_gene: TRBJ2-5
abundance: -
CDR3aa: CASSEPPSAQYF
CDR3nt: TGTGCCAGCAGTGAACCGCCCTCGGCCCAGTACTTC

v_gene: TRBV7-2
d_gene: TRBD1
j_gene: TRBJ2-7
abundance: -
CDR3aa: CASSLRGQGAGEQYF
CDR3nt: TGTGCCAGCAGCTTAAGGGGGCAGGGGGCGGGGGAGCAGTACTTC

v_gene: TRBV3-1/TRBV3-2
d_gene: -
j_gene: TRBJ1-6
abundance: -
CDR3aa: CASSQAGSNSPLHF
CDR3nt: TGTGCCAGCAGCCAAGCCGGGAGCAATTCACCCCTCCACTTT

v_gene: TRBV10-3
d_gene: -
j_gene: TRBJ1-2
abundance: -
CDR3aa: CAISDGRYGYTF
CDR3nt: TGTGCCATCAGTGATGGTCGGTATGGCTACACCTTC

v_gene: TRBV2
d_gene: TRBD2
j_gene: TRBJ2-1
abundance: -
CDR3aa: CASSGLAGGYNEQFF
CDR3nt: TGTGCCAGCAGTGGACTAGCGGGAGGGTACAATGAGCAGTTCTTC

v_gene: TRBV6-5
d_gene: TRBD1
j_gene: TRBJ2-5
abundance: -
CDR3aa: CASSKGQRMETQYF
CDR3nt: TGTGCCAGCAGTAAGGGACAGCGTATGGAGACCCAGTACTTC

v_gene: TRBV6-2/TRBV6-3
d_gene: TRBD1
j_gene: TRBJ1-1
abundance: -
CDR3aa: CASSYPRDRVNTEAFF
CDR3nt: TGTGCCAGCAGTTACCCCCGGGACAGGGTCAACACTGAAGCTTTCTTT